One and the same sample provided the 23 T cell receptor beta chains below, sequenced in a study of glioma-infiltrating T cells. Using RNA template, CDR3s of TCR alpha and beta were amplified with iRepertoire arm-PCR. TCRdb independently ran MiXCR on the multiplex PCR reads; one entry per CDR3 protein. Of about 180,000 distinct CDR3 sequences in the sample, around 40% were seen once. The sequenced sample was glioma tissue, nonneoplastic brain tissue, or PBMCs (not recorded which). The receptor set was obtained from a human donor with low-grade glioma or glioblastoma, undergoing nonglioma brain surgery, or in good health (not recorded which).

The DNA for the CDR3 is TGTGCCAGCATCCCGGGACGGCCCTCGGTGGACACTGAAGCTTTCTTT. It encodes CASIPGRPSVDTEAFF. V and J are TRBV7-9 and TRBJ1-1; D is perhaps TRBD1 (5 bases). The V end was cut by 7 bases, the J end by 3 bases, with 21 bases between. The CDR3 totals 16 residues. Germline lookup yields CDR1 SEHNR and CDR2 FQNEAQ (reference sequence).

This clonotype was recorded at least ten times. The chain has TRBV20-1 and TRBJ2-2; D gene uncertain. In germline, CDR1 is DFQATT, CDR2 SNEGSKA (reference sequence). This CDR3 is 14 amino acids long. Trimming left V 4 bases short and J 1 base short, with 10 bases between. The CDR3 loop is CSAKTYGNTGELFF. The CDR3 region has the DNA TGCAGTGCTAAAACTTATGGGAACACCGGGGAGCTGTTTTTT.

This clonotype appeared many times. This chain joins TRBV4-2 and TRBJ2-1; 8 nucleotides align to TRBD2. The CDR3 has 16 residues. Germline CDR1 is LGHNA and CDR2 is YNFKEQ. J lost 5 bases, V lost 4 bases, and 10 bases had no gene match. Here the CDR3 reads CASSPFPGTSNNEQFF. DNA for the CDR3: TGTGCCAGCAGCCCATTCCCCGGGACTAGTAACAATGAGCAGTTCTTC.

This sequence joins TRBV6-7 and TRBJ2-2; a weak D match, TRBD2 (6 bases). TRBV6-7 belongs to the ORF category, with a function that is uncertain. CDR3 length: 16 amino acids. V gave up 8 bases and J gave up 0 bases, with 16 bases separating them. This chain's CDR3 is CASRTGELSNTGELFF. The CDR3 nucleotides read TGTGCCAGCCGCACGGGGGAACTCTCGAACACCGGGGAGCTGTTTTTT.

V usage is TRBV3-1 and J usage is TRBJ2-1, with 12 bases lining up with TRBD2. Germline loops: CDR1 LGHDT, CDR2 YNNKEL (reference sequence). V lost 4 bases to trimming and J lost 8 bases; unmatched junction nucleotides: 3. This CDR3 is 14 amino acids long. The CDR3 coding sequence is TGTGCCAGCAGCCTGACTAGCGGGAGCTATGAGCAGTTCTTC. Amino acid sequence: CASSLTSGSYEQFF.

Concerning this clonotype: Just one base apart from a much larger clone, this may be a read error. The rearrangement uses TRBV27 and TRBJ2-4, with TRBD1 as a possible D gene (6 bases). The CDR3 is made up of 16 amino acids. Germline V gene data show CDR1 as MNHEY and CDR2 as SMNVEV (reference sequence). V dropped 5 bases and J dropped 6 bases, with 20 bases sitting between them. CDR3 sequence reads: CASSPPQTGFRNIQYF. DNA for the CDR3: TGTGCCAGCAGTCCCCCTCAAACAGGGTTTAGAAACATTCAGTACTTC.

The table lists this clonotype with many counts. The chain recombines TRBV24-1 with TRBJ2-3, with 13 bases that match TRBD2. The length of the CDR3 is 16 residues. Germline assignment: CDR1 KGHDR and CDR2 SFDVKD. V lost 4 bases to trimming and J lost 3 bases; unmatched junction nucleotides: 3. The CDR3 coding sequence is TGTGCCACCAGTGACTCGGGACTAGCGGGGACAGATACGCAGTATTTT. It specifies CATSDSGLAGTDTQYF.

As regards this clonotype: The junction shows a germline mismatch at one end, possibly a read error. The rearrangement uses TRBV27 and TRBJ1-6, with D hard to call. The CDR3 spans 11 residues. Germline-derived CDR1 and CDR2 are MNHEY and SMNVEV (reference sequence). CDR3 loop: CASSLDGFLHF. The CDR3 DNA reads as TGTGCTAGCAGTTTAGATGGTTTTCTCCACTTT.

This clonotype was picked up many times. The chain combines TRBV6-1 with TRBJ1-1, with D tentatively TRBD1 (6 bases). Germline V CDR1 and CDR2: MNHNS, SASEGT. Trimming removed 3 bases from V and 1 base from J, with 18 bases in between. The CDR3 extends over 17 amino acids. The CDR3 DNA reads TGTGCCAGCAGTGACGTGCAGGGGCTCGAGAGGAACACTGAAGCTTTCTTT. Translating gives CASSDVQGLERNTEAFF.

This clonotype was detected many times. The chain is built from TRBV27 and TRBJ1-2; TRBD1 might be the D (6 bases). This CDR3 has 15 amino acids. Germline V lookup: CDR1 MNHEY, CDR2 SMNVEV (reference sequence). V lost 3 bases to trimming and J lost 0 bases, with 11 bases between them. The CDR3 sequence is CASSFGQRSNYGYTF. The CDR3 DNA sequence: TGTGCCAGCAGTTTCGGACAGCGATCTAACTATGGCTACACCTTC.

Many counts were recorded for this clonotype. The chain is built from TRBV12-3 or TRBV12-4 and TRBJ1-1; D might be TRBD1 (6 bases). Deletions cut 5 bases from V and 0 bases from J, with 16 bases between. CDR3 length equals 16 residues. DNA of the CDR3: TGTGCCAGCAGTAAGCAGGGGAATGGGGTGAACACTGAAGCTTTCTTT. Residues: CASSKQGNGVNTEAFF.

The V gene is TRBV11-2, the J gene TRBJ2-7; D possibly corresponds to TRBD2 (7 bases). The V gene lost 5 bases and the J gene lost 2 bases, with 22 bases spanning the gap. Germline CDR1 is SGHAT and CDR2 is FQNNGV. The CDR3 loop spans 17 amino acids. DNA for the CDR3: TGTGCCAGCAGCGCTAGTGGAGCGGGACACGGGACCTACGAGCAGTACTTC. Its translation: CASSASGAGHGTYEQYF.

This clonotype was picked up many times. The rearrangement links TRBV24-1 to TRBJ2-1; TRBD2 matches at 10 bases. The J segment lost 8 bases and the V segment lost 9 bases, leaving 6 bases of the junction unmatched. Germline CDR1 KGHDR, CDR2 SFDVKD. The CDR3 sequence is 13 residues long. CDR3 amino acids: CATSLAGAHEQFF. The CDR3 bases are TGTGCCACCTCGCTAGCGGGAGCACATGAGCAGTTCTTC.

J is TRBJ2-4 and V is TRBV20-1; no firm D call. The CDR3 extends over 16 amino acids. V lost 0 bases to trimming and J lost 4 bases, with 16 bases between them. CDR1 DFQATT and CDR2 SNEGSKA come from the germline V gene (reference sequence). CDR3 coding DNA: TGCAGTGCTAGAGAGACGGGTGGCTGTAAAAAAAACATTCAGTACTTC. Amino acid sequence: CSARETGGCKKNIQYF.

Comments on this clonotype: A single base separates this from a much larger clone, so it may be a read error. The J gene is TRBJ2-1, the V gene TRBV28; D gene ambiguous. In germline, CDR1 is MDHEN, CDR2 SYDVKM. The V gene lost 7 bases and the J gene lost 2 bases, with 9 bases spanning the gap. The CDR3 contains 13 residues. The CDR3 spells CASIRVTYNEQFF. The CDR3 DNA sequence: TGTGCCAGCATCCGCGTCACCTACAATGAGCAGTTCTTC.

This clonotype showed up just once. A clone one base away is much larger, so this may be a read error. The chain couples TRBV6-6 to TRBJ2-1; D gene uncertain. CDR3 length: 10 amino acids. CDR1 and CDR2 from the germline V gene are MNHNY and SVGAGI (reference sequence). V was clipped by 8 bases and J by 8 bases, with 7 bases between them. The CDR3 loop is CASHLDEQFF. Written as DNA, the CDR3 is TGTGCCAGCCATTTGGATGAGCAGTTCTTC.

Details on this clonotype: It may be a read error: a sequence one base away is much more abundant. V usage is TRBV7-9 and J usage is TRBJ1-1; D uncertain. V was trimmed by 2 bases and J by 7 bases, leaving 14 bases between them. The germline V gene has CDR1 SEHNR and CDR2 FQNEAQ (reference sequence). This CDR3 is 14 amino acids long. In nucleotides, the CDR3 is TGTGCCAGCAGCTTAATGGCCCCTTCGGTTGAAGCTTTCTTT. Protein product: CASSLMAPSVEAFF.

This clonotype has more than one count but fewer than ten. The CDR3 DNA reads TGCAGCGTTGAAGATCGCGGGAGCGCATACGAGCAGTACTTC. Protein product: CSVEDRGSAYEQYF. The chain uses TRBV29-1 and TRBJ2-7; 7 nucleotides line up with TRBD2. The CDR3 has 14 amino acids. J was trimmed by 4 bases and V by 0 bases; bases with no gene match: 6. Germline V CDR1 and CDR2: SQVTM, ANQGSEA.

This clonotype was found many times. The rearrangement uses TRBV2 and TRBJ1-5; D is perhaps TRBD1 (6 bases). V lost 6 bases and J lost 5, with 23 bases in between. The germline V gene encodes CDR1 SNHLY and CDR2 FYNNEI. This CDR3 contains 17 residues. In DNA form, the CDR3 reads TGTGCCAGCAGCGTGTTTGCGGGACAAAGTACACATCAGCCCCAGCATTTT. Translated, it gives CASSVFAGQSTHQPQHF. Based on the CDR3 plus reference TRBV2 and TRBJ1-5, the full variable domain is EPEVTQTPSHQVTQMGQEVILRCVPISNHLYFYWYRQILGQKVEFLVSFYNNEISEKSEIFDDQFSVERPDGSNFTLKIRSTKLEDSAMYFCASSVFAGQSTHQPQHFGDGTRLSIL.

This clonotype was recorded a few times. This chain links TRBV18 with TRBJ2-7; 7 nucleotides align to TRBD2. The CDR3 contains 17 residues. J gave up 4 bases and V 3 bases, and 15 bases lay outside the gene matches. Germline V gene sequence: CDR1 KGHSH, CDR2 LQKENI. The CDR3 DNA reads TGTGCCAGCTCACCTACTACCCCCACTAGCGTGATTTACGAGCAGTACTTC. It yields the protein CASSPTTPTSVIYEQYF.

V and J are TRBV3-1 and TRBJ1-5; D gene unclear. With the DNA end fitting TRBJ2-3 better, the J assignment may be wrong. Germline CDR1 reads LGHDT; CDR2 reads YNNKEL (reference sequence). The CDR3 extends over 15 amino acids. CDR3 sequence reads: CASSQGILGNQPQYF. The CDR3 DNA reads as TGTGCCAGCAGCCAAGGAATACTCGGCAATCAGCCCCAGTATTTT.

In the case of this clonotype: Here the CDR3 omits its conserved ending phenylalanine or tryptophan, so a read error is the likely source. In DNA form, the CDR3 reads TGTGCCAGTAGTATGAGGTACGGTCAAGAGACCCAGTACTTA. Translated: CASSMRYGQETQYL. This chain connects TRBV19 to TRBJ2-5; D gene unclear. CDR1 and CDR2 (germline): LNHDA, SQIVND (reference sequence). CDR3 length equals 14 residues. Between the trimmed V and J ends, which lost 3 bases and 2 bases, there was a span of 10 bases.

Details on this clonotype: One junction end does not reproduce the germline sequence, and a read error may be involved. This chain joins TRBV5-5 and TRBJ1-5; D not resolved. The length of the CDR3 is 14 residues. Germline loops: CDR1 SGHKS, CDR2 YYEKEE (reference sequence). The CDR3 sequence is CASSLEVRNQHQHF. The CDR3 bases are TGTGCCAGCAGCTTGGAAGTGCGGAATCAGCACCAGCATTTT.